Following are 28 T cell receptor beta chains from one sample sequenced in a study of Tregs in tolerant kidney transplant recipients. Libraries were prepared by immunoSEQ multiplex PCR; TCRdb keeps only in-frame clonotypes and omits some of them. The sample's table shows fewer than 55,000 clones. The starting material was CD4+ T cells from blood, obtained before the transplant. The receptors shown here come from a human donor who received a combined kidney and bone marrow transplant.

Notes on this clone: The read ends 3 residues shy of where the CDR3 ends; the end is completed using the germline J gene. The J gene is TRBJ1-1, the V gene TRBV18; the D gene is possibly TRBD1 (5 bases). In germline, CDR1 is KGHSH, CDR2 LQKENI. V lost 4 bases, J lost 5 bases, and 8 bases lay in between. The CDR3 totals 12 residues. CDR3 DNA, as far as it was read: TGTGCCAGCTCACTAGACAGAACTGAA. The encoded protein is CASSLDRTE. The full-length CDR3 reads as CASSLDRTEAFF.

In the case of this clone: From the germline J gene comes the end of the CDR3, since the read stops 3 residues before it. The chain couples TRBV2 to TRBJ1-3; 8 nucleotides agree with TRBD1. CDR1 and CDR2 (germline): SNHLY, FYNNEI. The V gene end was trimmed by 6 bases and the J gene end by 0 bases; junction bases not matched to a gene: 13. CDR3 length equals 18 residues. CDR3 residues: CASRAGTGSNLSGNTIYF. The sequenced CDR3 bases are TGTGCCAGCAGGGCCGGGACAGGTTCTAATCTCTCTGGAAACACC.

Concerning this clone: The read falls 3 residues short of the CDR3 end, and the missing part is taken from the germline J gene. The chain combines TRBV19 with TRBJ2-6; possibly TRBD2 for D (6 bases). The V gene's germline CDR1 is LNHDA and CDR2 SQIVND (reference sequence). This CDR3 is 15 amino acids long. The V end lost 10 bases, the J end lost 4 bases, and 17 bases lay between the germline ends. The CDR3 loop is CATRTLRGGANVLTF. CDR3 DNA (partial): TGTGCCACCAGGACGTTACGGGGGGGGGCCAACGTC.

As to this clone: The read ends 3 residues shy of where the CDR3 ends; the end is completed using the germline J gene. The chain joins TRBV20-1 to TRBJ2-5, with 12 bases matching TRBD2. This CDR3 is 12 amino acids long. From germline, CDR1 is DFQATT and CDR2 SNEGSKA (reference sequence). The CDR3 DNA, read in part, is TGCTTACTAGCGGGGGGAAAAGAGACC. Its protein is CLLAGGKET. The whole CDR3 sequence reads CLLAGGKETQYF.

A remark on this clone: The CDR3 extends 3 residues past the end of the read, so its final part is completed from the germline J gene. V and J are TRBV19 and TRBJ2-5, with 7 bases matching TRBD1. The V gene's germline CDR1 is LNHDA and CDR2 SQIVND (reference sequence). After removal of 4 bases from V and 5 bases from J, the junction contained 10 bases not matched to a gene. This CDR3 comprises 15 residues. The CDR3 protein is CASSTTMTGRETQYF. The CDR3 bases that were read are TGTGCCAGTAGTACCACGATGACAGGGCGGGAGACC.

This CDR3 reads CSALGGLGYGYTF. Partial CDR3 DNA: TGCAGTGCCCTGGGTGGGCTCGGCTATGGC. The rearrangement joins TRBV20-1 to TRBJ1-2; the D is unclear. The sequenced fragment ends 3 residues before the CDR3 boundary, so the rest is inferred from the germline J gene. Germline CDR1 is DFQATT and CDR2 is SNEGSKA (reference sequence). Trimming left V 6 bases short and J 4 bases short, with 15 bases between. The CDR3 loop spans 13 amino acids.

Note on this clone: The read ends 3 residues early relative to the CDR3; the germline J gene fills the gap. The V and J genes are TRBV7-6 and TRBJ2-3, with TRBD1 matching 8 bases. With V trimmed by 5 bases and J by 8 bases, 9 bases remained unmatched. This CDR3 is built from 14 residues. The germline gives CDR1 SGHVS, CDR2 FNYEAQ. The CDR3 loop is CASSGRTGSATQYF. The CDR3 DNA, read in part, is TGTGCCAGCAGCGGAAGGACAGGGTCAGCTACG.

Comments on this clone: The read terminates 3 residues ahead of where the CDR3 ends, so the germline J gene completes it. The rearrangement links TRBV7-2 to TRBJ2-5, with TRBD1 as a possible D gene (6 bases). Trimming took 4 bases from V and 5 from J, leaving 14 bases between them. Germline CDR1 reads SGHTA; CDR2 reads FQGNSA. This CDR3 has 14 residues. CDR3 sequence reads: CASSSSRGRETQYF. The sequenced part of the CDR3 DNA is TGTGCCAGCAGCTCCAGCAGGGGCAGGGAGACC.

Concerning this clone: The read terminates 3 residues before the CDR3 end, so the remaining end is supplied by the germline J gene. The rearrangement uses TRBV19 and TRBJ1-2, with TRBD1 identical over 7 bases. The J segment lost 4 bases and the V segment lost 4 bases, leaving 6 bases of the junction unmatched. The CDR3 consists of 14 residues. The germline CDR1 and CDR2 sequences are LNHDA and SQIVND (reference sequence). CDR3 DNA, as far as it was read: TGTGCCAGTAGTAGGGGACAGCTTGGCTATGGC. This gives the protein CASSRGQLGYG. The entire CDR3 sequence reads CASSRGQLGYGYTF.

As to this clone: The read gets to within 3 residues of the CDR3 end, and the germline J gene fills in the rest. The chain has TRBV6-1 and TRBJ1-2, with 11 bases that match TRBD1. This CDR3 spans 15 amino acids. Germline V gene data show CDR1 as MNHNS and CDR2 as SASEGT. The CDR3 bases that were read are TGTGCCAGCAGTGACCCGGGACAGGGGGAGGCAGGC. Encoded protein: CASSDPGQGEAG. The CDR3 reads in full as CASSDPGQGEAGYTF.

For this clone: The read terminates 3 residues ahead of where the CDR3 ends, so the germline J gene completes it. The chain has TRBV5-6 and TRBJ1-2; maybe TRBD1 (6 bases). V dropped 5 bases and J dropped 7 bases, with 21 bases sitting between them. The CDR3 is 15 residues long. Germline values: CDR1 SGHDT, CDR2 YYEEEE. Partial CDR3 DNA: TGTGCCAGCAGGGATTGGGGACATTTCTCGTCTGGC. Its translation is CASRDWGHFSSG. The whole CDR3 is CASRDWGHFSSGYTF.

Notes on this clone: The read comes to an end 3 residues before the CDR3 does, leaving the germline J gene to fill in the end. The V gene is TRBV7-2, the J gene TRBJ2-4; D is unclear. CDR1 SGHTA and CDR2 FQGNSA come from the germline V gene. CDR3 length: 11 amino acids. V was trimmed by 5 bases and J by 6 bases, leaving 5 bases between them. CDR3 amino acids: CASSLINIQYF. The part of the CDR3 DNA that was read is TGTGCCAGCAGCCTAATAAACATT.

Regarding this clone: The read is 3 residues too short to cover the CDR3 end, so that end is filled in from the germline J gene. This chain joins TRBV6-2 or TRBV6-3 and TRBJ1-2, with 8 nucleotides matching TRBD1. Germline V gene data show CDR1 as MNHEY and CDR2 as SVGEGT. This CDR3 contains 16 residues. V shed 3 bases, J shed 4 bases, and the junction held 10 bases outside the gene matches. The CDR3 loop reads CASSYASGQGTYGYTF. The covered CDR3 bases are TGTGCCAGCAGTTATGCGTCCGGACAGGGAACCTATGGC.

Comment on this clone: The CDR3 end is not reached by the read, which stops 3 residues before it; the germline J gene fills it in. This chain joins TRBV5-4 and TRBJ2-5; 8 positions agree with TRBD2. Unmatched junction bases numbered 2, after V lost 2 bases and J lost 5 bases. Germline CDR1 reads SGHNT; CDR2 reads YYREEE (reference sequence). This CDR3 is built from 13 residues. Here the CDR3 reads CASSLAGAETQYF. The sequenced part of the CDR3 DNA is TGTGCCAGCAGCTTAGCGGGGGCTGAGACC.

Details on this clone: The read gets to within 3 residues of the CDR3 end, and the germline J gene fills in the rest. This rearrangement joins TRBV19 to TRBJ1-4; D may be TRBD1 (6 bases). The CDR3 sequence is 14 residues long. Trimming left V 7 bases short and J 5 bases short, with 14 bases between. Per germline, CDR1 LNHDA and CDR2 SQIVND (reference sequence). The CDR3 loop reads CASTQTGRNEKLFF. Incomplete CDR3 DNA: TGTGCCAGTACCCAAACAGGGAGGAATGAAAAA.

Regarding this clone: Sequencing ends 3 residues short of the CDR3 end; the germline J gene provides the rest. The rearrangement uses TRBV7-8 and TRBJ2-3, with TRBD1 as a possible D gene (5 bases). Germline V gives CDR1 SGHVS, CDR2 FQNEAQ. The CDR3 spans 18 residues. V lost 5 bases, J lost 0 bases, and 21 bases lay in between. This CDR3 reads CASSLPPTDRTSTDTQYF. Incomplete CDR3 DNA: TGTGCCAGCAGCCTTCCACCCACTGACAGAACTAGCACAGATACG.

Turning to this clone: The read halts 3 residues ahead of the CDR3 end, with the missing end drawn from the germline J gene. The chain has TRBV6-2 or TRBV6-3 and TRBJ2-7, with D possibly TRBD1 on 6 matching bases. This CDR3 has 14 residues. In germline, CDR1 is MNHEY, CDR2 SVGEGT. Between the trimmed V and J ends, which lost 6 bases and 2 bases, there was a span of 14 bases. The CDR3 loop reads CASSPTGLAYEQYF. The CDR3 DNA, read in part, is TGTGCCAGCAGCCCCACAGGGTTAGCCTACGAG.

The CDR3 DNA, read in part, is TGCGCCAGCAGCCTCAGGGAAGCTAACTATGGC. The encoded protein is CASSLREANYG. The full CDR3 protein is CASSLREANYGYTF. The chain carries TRBV5-1 and TRBJ1-2, with D possibly matching TRBD1 (5 bases). Read sequence stops 3 residues before the CDR3 end, and the germline J gene provides the missing end. The germline CDR1 and CDR2 sequences are SGHRS and YFSETQ. The CDR3 runs to 14 residues. V dropped 4 bases and J dropped 0 bases, with 10 bases sitting between them.

About this clone: The CDR3 is cut off 3 residues early in the read; its end comes from the germline J gene. The rearrangement joins TRBV7-7 to TRBJ2-2, with TRBD1 matching over 7 bases. The CDR3 consists of 15 residues. Germline trimming cut 1 base from V and 4 bases from J; bases unmatched to any gene: 3. Germline lookup yields CDR1 SSHAT and CDR2 FNYEAQ (reference sequence). CDR3 sequence: CASSLGGQATGELFF. The CDR3 bases that were read are TGTGCCAGCAGCTTAGGAGGACAGGCCACCGGGGAG. Based on the CDR3 plus reference TRBV7-7 and TRBJ2-2, the full variable domain is GAGVSQSPRYKVTKRGQDVTLRCDPISSHATLYWYQQALGQGPEFLTYFNYEAQPDKSGLPSDRFSAERPEGSISTLTIQRTEQRDSAMYRCASSLGGQATGELFFGEGSRLTVL.

As concerns this clone: The read stops 3 residues short of the end of the CDR3; the missing end is completed from the germline J gene. This rearrangement joins TRBV19 to TRBJ2-1; 7 bases line up with TRBD1. With V trimmed by 11 bases and J by 6 bases, 19 bases remained unmatched. This CDR3 has 16 amino acids. From germline, CDR1 is LNHDA and CDR2 SQIVND (reference sequence). The part of the CDR3 DNA that was read is TGTGCCCCTAGAGAGGGAAGGGGGCCCCCGCGCAATGAG. It yields the protein CAPREGRGPPRNE. The complete CDR3 protein is CAPREGRGPPRNEQFF.

Worth noting for this clone: Read sequence stops 3 residues before the CDR3 end, and the germline J gene provides the missing end. The chain combines TRBV7-2 with TRBJ1-2; D is uncertain. This CDR3 spans 14 amino acids. Germline CDR1 reads SGHTA; CDR2 reads FQGNSA. CDR3 bases read: TGTGCCAGCAGCTTAAAGGGCCCAGACCACGGC. Residues: CASSLKGPDHG. The CDR3 reads in full as CASSLKGPDHGYTF.

The covered CDR3 bases are TGCGCCAGCAGCTTGTATTCATCCGGGACAGGGGGCCGTGGC. It is translated as CASSLYSSGTGGRG. The entire CDR3 is CASSLYSSGTGGRGYTF. V gene TRBV5-1 combines with J gene TRBJ1-2; 12 bases are shared with TRBD1. The CDR3 end is not reached by the read, which stops 3 residues before it; the germline J gene fills it in. The CDR3 contains 17 residues. Trimming cost V 1 base and J 7 bases; bases outside gene matches: 11. The germline gives CDR1 SGHRS, CDR2 YFSETQ.

A word on this clone: The read is 3 residues too short to cover the CDR3 end, so that end is filled in from the germline J gene. The chain couples TRBV18 to TRBJ2-2, with 9 bases lining up with TRBD2. This CDR3 region has 13 residues. Germline trimming cut 6 bases from V and 6 bases from J; bases unmatched to any gene: 2. CDR1 is KGHSH and CDR2 is LQKENI in the germline V gene. The CDR3 reads CASSGLASGELFF. Partial CDR3 DNA: TGTGCCAGCTCGGGACTAGCCTCCGGGGAG.

On this clone itself: The observed sequence ends 3 residues before the CDR3 terminus, with the missing tail filled in from the germline J gene. The chain recombines TRBV19 with TRBJ2-1; possible D gene TRBD2, 7 bases. The CDR3 is made up of 12 amino acids. Trimming pared 9 bases from V and 7 bases from J, leaving 13 bases between. Germline-derived CDR1 and CDR2 are LNHDA and SQIVND (reference sequence). CDR3 bases read: TGTGCCAGCCCTAGGGGGGGGAATGAG. It encodes CASPRGGNE. Given in full, the CDR3 is CASPRGGNEQFF.

A remark on this clone: The read ends 3 residues early relative to the CDR3; the germline J gene fills the gap. The V call is TRBV18, the J call TRBJ2-3; the match to TRBD2 covers 9 bases. This CDR3 has 17 residues. The germline CDR1 and CDR2 sequences are KGHSH and LQKENI. Trimming removed 4 bases from V and 4 bases from J; junction bases left unmatched: 12. This CDR3 is CASSLTRSGGPADTQYF. CDR3 bases read: TGTGCCAGCTCACTCACTCGCAGCGGGGGGCCAGCAGATACG.

Regarding this clone: The read ends 3 residues before the CDR3 terminus; that terminus is restored from the germline J gene. V usage is TRBV14 and J usage is TRBJ1-2; D perhaps matches TRBD1 (5 bases). Germline V gene lookup returns CDR1 SGHDN and CDR2 FVKESK. The CDR3 runs 13 residues. The V gene lost 0 bases and the J gene lost 4 bases, with 6 bases spanning the gap. CDR3: CASSQDDSYGYTF. CDR3 DNA, as far as it was read: TGTGCCAGCAGCCAAGACGACAGCTATGGC.

In the case of this clone: Compared with germline, one end of the junction differs, possibly owing to a read error. The observed sequence ends 3 residues before the CDR3 terminus, with the missing tail filled in from the germline J gene. This chain links TRBV4-2 with TRBJ1-1; a possible D gene is TRBD1 (5 bases). The germline gives CDR1 LGHNA, CDR2 YNFKEQ. There are 16 residues in the CDR3. CDR3 bases read: TGCGCCAGCAGCCAAGATCCGGCAGGGCTGAACACTGAA. This translates into CASSQDPAGLNTE. The full CDR3 reads CASSQDPAGLNTEAFF.

Comment on this clone: Coverage ceases 3 residues before the CDR3 finishes, and the germline J gene fills in the end. This sequence joins TRBV29-1 and TRBJ2-6; 9 positions agree with TRBD1. Germline assignment: CDR1 SQVTM and CDR2 ANQGSEA. CDR3 size: 18 residues. After removal of 6 bases from V and 1 base from J, the junction contained 13 bases not matched to a gene. The CDR3 loop is CSVRTGTGLFSGANVLTF. CDR3 DNA (partial): TGCAGCGTGAGAACCGGGACAGGGCTGTTTTCTGGGGCCAACGTC.